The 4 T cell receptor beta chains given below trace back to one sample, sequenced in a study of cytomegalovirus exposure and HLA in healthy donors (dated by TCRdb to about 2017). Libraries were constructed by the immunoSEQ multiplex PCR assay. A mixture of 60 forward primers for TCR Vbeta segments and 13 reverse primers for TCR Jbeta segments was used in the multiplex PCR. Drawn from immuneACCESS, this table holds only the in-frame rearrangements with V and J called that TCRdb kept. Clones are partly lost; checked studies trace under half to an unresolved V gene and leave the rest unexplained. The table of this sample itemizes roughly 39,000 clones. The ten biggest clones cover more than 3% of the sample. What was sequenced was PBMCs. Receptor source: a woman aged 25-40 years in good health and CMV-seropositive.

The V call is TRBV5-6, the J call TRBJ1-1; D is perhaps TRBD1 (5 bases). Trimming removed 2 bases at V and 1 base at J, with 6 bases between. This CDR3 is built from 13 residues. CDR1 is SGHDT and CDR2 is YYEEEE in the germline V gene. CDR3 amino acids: CASSLDRNTEAFF. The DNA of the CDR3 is TGTGCCAGCAGCTTAGACAGGAACACTGAAGCTTTCTTT.

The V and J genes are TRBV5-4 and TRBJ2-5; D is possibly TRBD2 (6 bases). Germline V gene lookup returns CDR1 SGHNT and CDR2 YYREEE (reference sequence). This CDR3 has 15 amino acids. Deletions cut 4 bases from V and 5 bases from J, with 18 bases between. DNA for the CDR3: TGTGCCAGCAGCCCGGGCGGCGAGGGGAGGGAGACCCAGTACTTC. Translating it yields CASSPGGEGRETQYF.

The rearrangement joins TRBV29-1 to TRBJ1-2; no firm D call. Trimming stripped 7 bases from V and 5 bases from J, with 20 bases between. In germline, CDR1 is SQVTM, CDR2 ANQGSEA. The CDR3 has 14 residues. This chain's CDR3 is CSAQGGGLGYGYTF. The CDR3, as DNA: TGCAGCGCCCAAGGAGGTGGTTTAGGATATGGCTACACCTTC.

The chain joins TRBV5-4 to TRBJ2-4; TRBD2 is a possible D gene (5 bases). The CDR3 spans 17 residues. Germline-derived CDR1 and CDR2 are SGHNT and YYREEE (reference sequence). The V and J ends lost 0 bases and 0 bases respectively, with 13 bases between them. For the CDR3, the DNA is TGTGCCAGCAGCTTGGCCGGGATGGGTTTAGCCAAAAACATTCAGTACTTC. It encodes CASSLAGMGLAKNIQYF.